This TCR beta chain is from a study of blood T cell repertoires in COVID-19. The CDR3 spans 12 residues. The germline V and J ends were trimmed by 6 bases and 8 bases, with 13 bases remaining between them. In the authors' workflow: For nucleated cells, counts were estimated from reference gene primer amplification. The table came from immunoSEQ multiplex PCR; TCRdb's copy has only in-frame clones and leaves some out. For V, J and clone size, that table is used; D and trimming come from the DNA. This sample has around 400,000 clones, with roughly nine tenths found just once. The sequence derives from a man aged 35 to 55 with acute or convalescent COVID-19. Sequenced sample: peripheral blood. The V gene is TRBV12-3 or TRBV12-4, the J gene TRBJ1-1; D unresolved. The CDR3 DNA follows: TGTGCCAGCAGGTCCCCCCGGGTCGAAGCTTTCTTT. Translated: CASRSPRVEAFF.